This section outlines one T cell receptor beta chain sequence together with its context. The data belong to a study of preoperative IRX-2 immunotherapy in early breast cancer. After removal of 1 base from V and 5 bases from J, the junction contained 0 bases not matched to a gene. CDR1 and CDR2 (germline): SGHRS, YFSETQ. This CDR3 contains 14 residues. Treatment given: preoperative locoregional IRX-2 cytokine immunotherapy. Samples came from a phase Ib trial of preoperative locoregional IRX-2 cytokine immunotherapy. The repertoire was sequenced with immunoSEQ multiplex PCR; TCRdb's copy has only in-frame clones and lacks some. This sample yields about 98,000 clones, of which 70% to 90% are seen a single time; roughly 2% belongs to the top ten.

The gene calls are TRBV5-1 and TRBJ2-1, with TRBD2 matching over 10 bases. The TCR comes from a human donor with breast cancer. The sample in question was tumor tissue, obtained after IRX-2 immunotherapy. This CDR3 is CASSLTSGNNEQFF. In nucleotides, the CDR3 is TGCGCCAGCAGCTTGACTAGCGGGAACAATGAGCAGTTCTTC.